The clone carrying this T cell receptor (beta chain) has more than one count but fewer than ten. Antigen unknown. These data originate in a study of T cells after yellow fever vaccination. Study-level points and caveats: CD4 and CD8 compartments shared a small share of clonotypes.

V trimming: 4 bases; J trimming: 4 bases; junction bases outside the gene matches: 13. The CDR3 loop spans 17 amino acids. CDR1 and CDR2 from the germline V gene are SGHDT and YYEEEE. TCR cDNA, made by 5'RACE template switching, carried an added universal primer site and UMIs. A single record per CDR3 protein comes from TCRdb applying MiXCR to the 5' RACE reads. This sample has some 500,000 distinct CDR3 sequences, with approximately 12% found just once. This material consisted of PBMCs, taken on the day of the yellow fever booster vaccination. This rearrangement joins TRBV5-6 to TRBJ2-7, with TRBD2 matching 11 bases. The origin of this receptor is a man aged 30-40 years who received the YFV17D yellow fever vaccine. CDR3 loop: CASSLTTLAGGLYEQYF. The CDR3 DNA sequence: TGTGCCAGCAGCCTGACGACTTTAGCGGGAGGGTTATACGAGCAGTACTTC. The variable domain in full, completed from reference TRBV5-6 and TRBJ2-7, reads DAGVTQSPTHLIKTRGQQVTLRCSPKSGHDTVSWYQQALGQGPQFIFQYYEEEERQRGNFPDRFSGHQFPNYSSELNVNALLLGDSALYLCASSLTTLAGGLYEQYFGPGTRLTVT.